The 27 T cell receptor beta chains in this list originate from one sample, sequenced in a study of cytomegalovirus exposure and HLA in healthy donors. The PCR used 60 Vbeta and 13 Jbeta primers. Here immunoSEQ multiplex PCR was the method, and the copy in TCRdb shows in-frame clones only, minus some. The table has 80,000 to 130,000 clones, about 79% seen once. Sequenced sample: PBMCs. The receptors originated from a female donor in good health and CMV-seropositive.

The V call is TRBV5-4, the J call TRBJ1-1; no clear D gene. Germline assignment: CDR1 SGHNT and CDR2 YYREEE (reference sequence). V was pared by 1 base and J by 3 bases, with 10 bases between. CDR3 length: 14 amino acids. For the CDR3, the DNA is TGTGCCAGCAGCTTGTGGGGAGCTGACACTGAAGCTTTCTTT. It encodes CASSLWGADTEAFF.

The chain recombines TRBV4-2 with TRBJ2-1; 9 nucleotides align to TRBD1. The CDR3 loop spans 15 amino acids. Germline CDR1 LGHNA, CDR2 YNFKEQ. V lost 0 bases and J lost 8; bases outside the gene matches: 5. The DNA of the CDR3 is TGTGCCAGCAGCCAAGAGGGACAGGGTCTCGATGAGCAGTTCTTC. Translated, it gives CASSQEGQGLDEQFF.

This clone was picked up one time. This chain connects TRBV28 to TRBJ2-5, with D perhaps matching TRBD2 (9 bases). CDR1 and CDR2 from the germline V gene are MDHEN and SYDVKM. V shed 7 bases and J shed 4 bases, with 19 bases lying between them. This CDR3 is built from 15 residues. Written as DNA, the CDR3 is TGTGCCAGCAAAGCGGGGGGACAGGCTGGAGAGACCCAGTACTTC. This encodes CASKAGGQAGETQYF.

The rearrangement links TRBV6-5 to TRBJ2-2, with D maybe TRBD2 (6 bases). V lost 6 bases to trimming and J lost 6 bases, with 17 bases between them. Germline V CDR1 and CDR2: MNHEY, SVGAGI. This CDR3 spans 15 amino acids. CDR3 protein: CASSLLETGAGELFF. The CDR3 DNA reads TGTGCCAGCAGCCTCCTCGAGACGGGGGCCGGGGAGCTGTTTTTT.

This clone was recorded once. The CDR3 sequence: CASSYSISHYGYTF. CDR3 bases: TGTGCCAGCAGTTACTCGATTAGCCACTATGGCTACACCTTC. The J gene is TRBJ1-2, the V gene TRBV6-5; D is uncertain. The germline CDR1 and CDR2 sequences are MNHEY and SVGAGI. The V and J ends lost 0 bases and 3 bases respectively, with 8 bases between them. This CDR3 comprises 14 residues.

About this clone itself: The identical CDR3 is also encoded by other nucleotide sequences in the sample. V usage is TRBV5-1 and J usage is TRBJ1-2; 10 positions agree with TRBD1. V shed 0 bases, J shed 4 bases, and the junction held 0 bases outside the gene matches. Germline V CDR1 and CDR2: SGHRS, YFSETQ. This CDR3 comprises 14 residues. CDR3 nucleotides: TGCGCCAGCAGCTTGGGACAGGGGGCCTATGGCTACACCTTC. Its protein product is CASSLGQGAYGYTF.

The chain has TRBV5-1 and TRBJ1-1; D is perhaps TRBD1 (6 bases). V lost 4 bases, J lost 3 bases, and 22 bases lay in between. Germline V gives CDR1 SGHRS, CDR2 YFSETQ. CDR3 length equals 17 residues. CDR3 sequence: CASSGTGGGLGDTEAFF. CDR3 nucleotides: TGCGCCAGCAGCGGGACGGGGGGCGGGCTTGGGGACACTGAAGCTTTCTTT.

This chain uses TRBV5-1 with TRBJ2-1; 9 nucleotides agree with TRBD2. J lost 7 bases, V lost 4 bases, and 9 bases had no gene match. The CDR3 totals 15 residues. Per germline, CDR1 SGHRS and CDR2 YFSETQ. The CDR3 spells CASSGTSLGINEQFF. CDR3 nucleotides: TGCGCCAGCAGCGGGACTAGCTTGGGGATTAATGAGCAGTTCTTC. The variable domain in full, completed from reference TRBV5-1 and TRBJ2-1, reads KAGVTQTPRYLIKTRGQQVTLSCSPISGHRSVSWYQQTPGQGLQFLFEYFSETQRNKGNFPGRFSGRQFSNSRSEMNVSTLELGDSALYLCASSGTSLGINEQFFGPGTRLTVL.

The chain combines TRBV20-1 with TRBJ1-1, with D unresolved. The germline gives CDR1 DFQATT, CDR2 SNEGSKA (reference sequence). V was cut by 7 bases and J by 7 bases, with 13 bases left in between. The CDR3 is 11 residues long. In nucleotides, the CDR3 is TGCAGTGTCGCCGGGGTCGGTGAAGCTTTCTTT. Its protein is CSVAGVGEAFF.

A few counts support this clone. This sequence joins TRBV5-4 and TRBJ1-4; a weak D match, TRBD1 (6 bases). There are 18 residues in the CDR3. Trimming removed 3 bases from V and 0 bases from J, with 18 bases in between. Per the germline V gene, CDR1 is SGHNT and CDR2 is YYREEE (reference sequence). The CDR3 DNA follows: TGTGCCAGCAGCTCCGCGGAGACAGGAGTTGCAACTAATGAAAAACTGTTTTTT. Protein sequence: CASSSAETGVATNEKLFF. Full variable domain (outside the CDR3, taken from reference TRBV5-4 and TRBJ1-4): ETGVTQSPTHLIKTRGQQVTLRCSSQSGHNTVSWYQQALGQGPQFIFQYYREEENGRGNFPPRFSGLQFPNYSSELNVNALELDDSALYLCASSSAETGVATNEKLFFGSGTQLSVL.

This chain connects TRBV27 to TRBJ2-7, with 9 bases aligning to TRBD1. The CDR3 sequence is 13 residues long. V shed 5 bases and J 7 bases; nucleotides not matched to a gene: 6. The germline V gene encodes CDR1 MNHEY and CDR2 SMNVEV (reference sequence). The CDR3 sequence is CASSLDRGGEQYF. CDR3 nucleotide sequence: TGTGCCAGCAGTCTAGACAGGGGGGGAGAGCAGTACTTC.

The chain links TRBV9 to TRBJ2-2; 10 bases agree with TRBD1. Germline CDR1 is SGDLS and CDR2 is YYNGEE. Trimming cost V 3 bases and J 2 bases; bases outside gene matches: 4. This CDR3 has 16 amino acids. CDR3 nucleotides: TGTGCCAGCAGCGCCCAGACAGGGGGCAACACCGGGGAGCTGTTTTTT. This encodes CASSAQTGGNTGELFF.

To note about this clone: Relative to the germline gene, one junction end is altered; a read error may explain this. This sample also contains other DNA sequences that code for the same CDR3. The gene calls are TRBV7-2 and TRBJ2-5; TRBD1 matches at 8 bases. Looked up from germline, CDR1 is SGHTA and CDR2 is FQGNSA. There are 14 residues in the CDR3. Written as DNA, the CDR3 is TGTGCCAGTAGCTCCAGGGGGCTCTTGGAGACCCAGTACTTC. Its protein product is CASSSRGLLETQYF.

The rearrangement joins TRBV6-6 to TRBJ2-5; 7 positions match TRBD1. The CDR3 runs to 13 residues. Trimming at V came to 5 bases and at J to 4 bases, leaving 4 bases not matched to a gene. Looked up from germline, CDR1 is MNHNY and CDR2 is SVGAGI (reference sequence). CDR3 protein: CASSPPGGETQYF. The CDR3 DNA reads TGTGCCAGCAGTCCACCAGGGGGAGAGACCCAGTACTTC.

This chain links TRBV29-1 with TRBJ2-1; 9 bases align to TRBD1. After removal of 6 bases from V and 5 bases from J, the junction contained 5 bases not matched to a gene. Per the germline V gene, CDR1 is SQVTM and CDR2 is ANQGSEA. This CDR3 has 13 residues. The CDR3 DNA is TGCAGCGTCGAGTGGGACAGGGACAATGAGCAGTTCTTC. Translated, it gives CSVEWDRDNEQFF.

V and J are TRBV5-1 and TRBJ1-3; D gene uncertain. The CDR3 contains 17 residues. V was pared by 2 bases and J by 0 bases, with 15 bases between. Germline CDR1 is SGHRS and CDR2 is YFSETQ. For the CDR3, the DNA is TGCGCCAGCAGCTTAGCGGCGGGCAGGCTCTCTGGAAACACCATATATTTT. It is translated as CASSLAAGRLSGNTIYF.

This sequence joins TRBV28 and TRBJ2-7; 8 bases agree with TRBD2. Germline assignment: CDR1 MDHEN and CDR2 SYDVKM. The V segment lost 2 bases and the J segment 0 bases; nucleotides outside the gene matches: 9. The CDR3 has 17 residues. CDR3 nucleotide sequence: TGTGCCAGCAGTTTAACCGGACTAGCTTTAAGCTCCTACGAGCAGTACTTC. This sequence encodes CASSLTGLALSSYEQYF.

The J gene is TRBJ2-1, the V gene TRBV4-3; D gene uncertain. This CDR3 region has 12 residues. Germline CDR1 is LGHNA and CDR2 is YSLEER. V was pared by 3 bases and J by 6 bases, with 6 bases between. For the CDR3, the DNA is TGCGCCAGCAGCCATTATTTCAATGAGCAGTTCTTC. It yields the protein CASSHYFNEQFF.

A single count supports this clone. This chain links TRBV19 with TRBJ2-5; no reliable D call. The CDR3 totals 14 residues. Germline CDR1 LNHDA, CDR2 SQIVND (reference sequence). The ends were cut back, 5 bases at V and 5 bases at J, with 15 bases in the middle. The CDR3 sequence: CASSGWAWKETQYF. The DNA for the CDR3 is TGTGCCAGTAGTGGTTGGGCTTGGAAGGAGACCCAGTACTTC. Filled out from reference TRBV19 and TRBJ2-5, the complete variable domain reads DGGITQSPKYLFRKEGQNVTLSCEQNLNHDAMYWYRQDPGQGLRLIYYSQIVNDFQKGDIAEGYSVSREKKESFPLTVTSAQKNPTAFYLCASSGWAWKETQYFGPGTRLLVL.

The CDR3: CASSPNAPGQGSGTF. The CDR3 DNA follows: TGTGCCAGCTCACCAAATGCCCCGGGACAGGGAAGTGGGACCTTC. The rearrangement uses TRBV18 and TRBJ1-2, with 9 bases identical to TRBD1. V lost 2 bases to trimming and J lost 14 bases; unmatched junction nucleotides: 15. The CDR3 covers 15 residues. Germline V gene sequence: CDR1 KGHSH, CDR2 LQKENI. The complete variable domain, with remaining parts taken from reference TRBV18 and TRBJ1-2, reads NAGVMQNPRHLVRRRGQEARLRCSPMKGHSHVYWYRQLPEEGLKFMVYLQKENIIDESGMPKERFSAEFPKEGPSILRIQQVVRGDSAAYFCASSPNAPGQGSGTFGSGTRLTVV.

This chain's CDR3 is CASSHPGGRSNEQFF. The CDR3 DNA follows: TGTGCCAGCAGCCACCCCGGCGGGAGGTCTAATGAGCAGTTCTTC. The chain uses TRBV27 and TRBJ2-1, with 8 bases identical to TRBD2. The germline CDR1 and CDR2 sequences are MNHEY and SMNVEV (reference sequence). This CDR3 has 15 amino acids. The V and J ends lost 6 bases and 7 bases, in that order; junction bases with no gene match: 11.

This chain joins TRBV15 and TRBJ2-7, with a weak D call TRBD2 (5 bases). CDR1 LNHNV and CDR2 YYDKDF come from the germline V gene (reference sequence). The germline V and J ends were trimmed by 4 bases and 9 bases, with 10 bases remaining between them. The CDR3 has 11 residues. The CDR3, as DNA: TGTGCCACCAGCATGGAGAGGGTGCAGTACTTC. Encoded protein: CATSMERVQYF.

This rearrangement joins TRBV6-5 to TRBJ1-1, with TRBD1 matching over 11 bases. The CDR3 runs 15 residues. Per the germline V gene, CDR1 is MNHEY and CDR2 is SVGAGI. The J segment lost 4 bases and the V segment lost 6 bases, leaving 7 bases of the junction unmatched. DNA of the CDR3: TGTGCCAGCAGGAATTCGGGACAGGGGGTCACTGAAGCTTTCTTT. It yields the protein CASRNSGQGVTEAFF.

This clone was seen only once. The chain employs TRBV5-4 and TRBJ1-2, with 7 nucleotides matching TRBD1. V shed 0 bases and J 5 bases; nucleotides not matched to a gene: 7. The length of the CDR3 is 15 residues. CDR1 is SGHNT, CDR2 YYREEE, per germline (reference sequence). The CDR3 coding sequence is TGTGCCAGCAGCTTGGAAGGGGGCGGGGGGTATGGCTACACCTTC. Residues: CASSLEGGGGYGYTF.

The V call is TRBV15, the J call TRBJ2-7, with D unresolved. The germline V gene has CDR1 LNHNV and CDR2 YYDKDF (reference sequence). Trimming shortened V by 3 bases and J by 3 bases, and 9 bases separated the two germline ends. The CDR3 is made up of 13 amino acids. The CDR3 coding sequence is TGTGCCACCAGCAGTTTAGCAAACTACGAGCAGTACTTC. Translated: CATSSLANYEQYF.

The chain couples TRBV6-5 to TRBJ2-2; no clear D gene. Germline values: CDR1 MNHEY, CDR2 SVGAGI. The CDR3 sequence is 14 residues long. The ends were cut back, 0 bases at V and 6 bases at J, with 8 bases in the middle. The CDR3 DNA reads TGTGCCAGCAGTTACTCGTCCAGCGCCGGGGAGCTGTTTTTT. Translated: CASSYSSSAGELFF.

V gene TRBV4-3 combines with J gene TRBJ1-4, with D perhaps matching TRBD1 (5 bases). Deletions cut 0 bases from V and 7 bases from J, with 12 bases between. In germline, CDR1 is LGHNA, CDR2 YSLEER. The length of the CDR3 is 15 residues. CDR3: CASSQETGLGEKLFF. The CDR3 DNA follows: TGCGCCAGCAGCCAAGAAACAGGCTTGGGTGAAAAACTGTTTTTT.